Below, 13 T cell receptor beta chains from the same sample are listed, as sequenced in a study of CD8+ T cells in alopecia areata. Sequencing relied on a cDNA template that was reverse transcribed from extracted RNA. Assay used: immunoSEQ multiplex PCR; TCRdb lists only in-frame clones, some missing. The profile shows 150,000 or so clones, more than 45% of them singletons. The material sequenced was CD4+ T cells sorted from blood. Receptor source: a human donor with alopecia areata.

This clone was picked up a small number of times. The J gene is TRBJ2-7, the V gene TRBV7-9, with 8 bases aligning to TRBD2. The CDR3 sequence is 14 residues long. CDR1 and CDR2 (germline): SEHNR, FQNEAQ (reference sequence). Trimming cost V 3 bases and J 6 bases; bases outside gene matches: 7. The CDR3 nucleotides are TGTGCCAGCAGCTTGGACTACAGCGGGAGCGAGCAGTACTTC. It specifies CASSLDYSGSEQYF.

The rearrangement joins TRBV25-1 to TRBJ2-7; D is uncertain. The germline V gene encodes CDR1 MGHDK and CDR2 SYGVNS. Trimming removed 3 bases at V and 1 base at J, with 13 bases between. The CDR3 runs to 15 residues. CDR3: CASSEQATLSYEQYF. The CDR3 nucleotides read TGTGCCAGCAGTGAGCAGGCCACATTATCCTACGAGCAGTACTTC.

The chain joins TRBV28 to TRBJ2-7, with D possibly matching TRBD2 (6 bases). V gave up 4 bases and J gave up 3 bases, with 16 bases separating them. CDR3 length: 15 amino acids. Germline V gives CDR1 MDHEN, CDR2 SYDVKM. This chain's CDR3 is CASSSRFSGLYEQYF. DNA of the CDR3: TGTGCCAGCAGTTCGCGGTTTAGCGGACTCTACGAGCAGTACTTC. Full variable domain (rest looked up from reference TRBV28 and TRBJ2-7): DVKVTQSSRYLVKRTGEKVFLECVQDMDHENMFWYRQDPGLGLRLIYFSYDVKMKEKGDIPEGYSVSREKKERFSLILESASTNQTSMYLCASSSRFSGLYEQYFGPGTRLTVT.

This clone turned up a few times. The chain is built from TRBV18 and TRBJ1-2, with 8 bases that match TRBD1. Germline assignment: CDR1 KGHSH and CDR2 LQKENI. The J segment lost 5 bases and the V segment lost 3 bases, leaving 2 bases of the junction unmatched. CDR3 length: 13 residues. The CDR3: CASSPQGAYGYTF. CDR3 in DNA: TGTGCCAGCTCACCGCAGGGGGCGTATGGCTACACCTTC.

The chain employs TRBV2 and TRBJ2-7; 7 bases are shared with TRBD1. Germline V CDR1 and CDR2: SNHLY, FYNNEI. The CDR3 consists of 12 residues. The V and J ends lost 11 bases and 2 bases, in that order; junction bases with no gene match: 6. CDR3 bases: TGTGCCTCATTGACAGGGACCTACGAGCAGTACTTC. Its translation is CASLTGTYEQYF.

V usage is TRBV30 and J usage is TRBJ1-1; perhaps TRBD1 as D (5 bases). Germline-derived CDR1 and CDR2 are GTSNPN and SVGIG (reference sequence). This CDR3 region has 13 residues. V lost 0 bases to trimming and J lost 8 bases, with 13 bases between them. CDR3 protein: CAWSVWGGLEAFF. The CDR3 region has the DNA TGTGCCTGGAGTGTCTGGGGGGGTCTGGAAGCTTTCTTT.

The J gene is TRBJ2-4, the V gene TRBV20-1; no clear D. This CDR3 contains 11 residues. Trimming left V 6 bases short and J 7 bases short, with 10 bases between. Germline CDR1 DFQATT, CDR2 SNEGSKA (reference sequence). CDR3 sequence (DNA): TGCAGTGCAAGGCAGAGTAACATTCAGTACTTC. Amino acids: CSARQSNIQYF.

The V gene is TRBV4-2, the J gene TRBJ2-1; no clear D. Germline CDR1 LGHNA, CDR2 YNFKEQ. V shed 0 bases and J shed 3 bases, with 9 bases lying between them. This CDR3 is built from 15 residues. DNA of the CDR3: TGTGCCAGCAGCCAAGAATCCAGCTACTACAATGAGCAGTTCTTC. Its protein is CASSQESSYYNEQFF.

The chain uses TRBV27 and TRBJ2-6; 11 nucleotides agree with TRBD1. The V segment lost 6 bases and the J segment 1 base; nucleotides outside the gene matches: 11. The germline V gene encodes CDR1 MNHEY and CDR2 SMNVEV (reference sequence). CDR3 size: 19 residues. This CDR3 reads CASSNPVGQGASGANVLTF. Here the CDR3 DNA reads TGTGCCAGCAGCAACCCAGTCGGACAGGGGGCGTCTGGGGCCAACGTCCTGACTTTC.

In the case of this clone: The same CDR3 also results from other DNA sequences found in this sample. This chain connects TRBV7-3 to TRBJ1-1; maybe TRBD1 (6 bases). The CDR3 sequence is 13 residues long. Germline CDR1 is SGHTA and CDR2 is FQGTGA. V dropped 6 bases and J dropped 0 bases, with 8 bases sitting between them. The CDR3 loop reads CASRQGMNTEAFF. DNA for the CDR3: TGTGCCAGCAGGCAGGGGATGAACACTGAAGCTTTCTTT.

This clone was counted a few times. The chain combines TRBV28 with TRBJ2-5, with 11 bases identical to TRBD2. The V gene end was trimmed by 8 bases and the J gene end by 3 bases; junction bases not matched to a gene: 8. Germline V gene sequence: CDR1 MDHEN, CDR2 SYDVKM. This CDR3 has 15 amino acids. CDR3 loop: CASGDSGRAEETQYF. CDR3 coding DNA: TGTGCCAGCGGGGATAGCGGGAGGGCCGAAGAGACCCAGTACTTC.

Regarding this clone: Compared with germline, one end of the junction differs, possibly owing to a read error. This chain joins TRBV7-2 and TRBJ1-5; D uncertain. Germline V gene lookup returns CDR1 SGHTA and CDR2 FQGNSA. The CDR3 is made up of 13 amino acids. CDR3 in amino acids: CVSSFDGYQPQHF. The CDR3 DNA reads as TGTGTCAGCAGCTTCGACGGATATCAGCCCCAGCATTTT.

This rearrangement joins TRBV5-1 to TRBJ2-3; D remains ambiguous. The CDR3 sequence is 14 residues long. V lost 4 bases, J lost 4 bases, and 13 bases lay in between. CDR1 is SGHRS, CDR2 YFSETQ, per germline. This CDR3 reads CASSLGSVPDTQYF. CDR3 sequence (DNA): TGCGCCAGCAGCCTCGGAAGCGTTCCAGATACGCAGTATTTT.